This TCR beta chain was retrieved from a study of vaccination effects on CD4 cells after COVID-19. Study-wide points: In the late period after vaccination, infection- and vaccine-induced clones contracted markedly.

In regard to this clone: Its antigen is not identified.

Method: immunoSEQ multiplex PCR; TCRdb's copy keeps in-frame clones and lacks some. The repertoire holds about 72,000 clones, with approximately 80% as singletons. ViraFEST assay sequencing came after antigen-specific CD4+ T cells were expanded with viral peptide pools. Culture proceeded for 10 days, and CD4+ T cells were then isolated. Two doses of BNT162b2 or mRNA-1273 vaccine were administered to participants. The culture medium for around 2 million PBMC per well included about 9 IU/ml IL-2 and 8.5 to 10 ug/ml peptides. On days 3 and 7, fresh IL-2 medium replaced half the medium. This clonotype was obtained from a human donor who received a COVID-19 vaccine. Sequences were derived from CD4+ T cells from PBMCs cultured with HCoV-229E spike peptides, sampled after COVID-19 vaccination.

The CDR3 protein is CASSYVGISNQPQHF. CDR3 coding DNA: TGTGCCAGCAGTTACGTAGGGATAAGCAATCAGCCCCAGCATTTT. The V and J genes are TRBV6-2 or TRBV6-3 and TRBJ1-5; D not certain. The CDR3 has 15 amino acids. Germline CDR1 and CDR2: MNHEY and SVGEGT. Trimming removed 2 bases at V and 1 base at J, with 9 bases between.